This section outlines one T cell receptor (beta chain) sequence together with its context. The antigen is unknown. The data originate from a study of cytomegalovirus exposure and HLA in healthy donors. The PCR had 60 Vbeta and 13 Jbeta primers. Measured with immunoSEQ multiplex PCR; TCRdb has only the in-frame clones, and not every one. Of more than 95,000 clones in the sample, about three quarters are singletons; the top ten hold approximately 5%. Overall study results and limits: The listing of 150 to 200 TCR beta chains classed them as cytomegalovirus-associated. Analyses of presence and absence presupposed an approximately uniform sequencing depth across donors.

The trim removed 3 bases at V and 1 base at J, leaving 3 bases unmatched. Germline values: CDR1 SGDLS, CDR2 YYNGEE. There are 14 residues in the CDR3. The V gene is TRBV9, the J gene TRBJ1-2; TRBD1 agrees at 7 bases. The clonotype comes from a woman in her late teens or twenties in good health and CMV-seropositive. Material for sequencing was PBMCs. CDR3 in amino acids: CASSGYRGNYGYTF. CDR3 nucleotides: TGTGCCAGCAGCGGATACAGGGGTAACTATGGCTACACCTTC.